Listed here are 20 T cell receptor beta chains from one sample, sequenced in a study of blood T cell repertoires in COVID-19 (dated by TCRdb to about 2020). Libraries were constructed by the immunoSEQ multiplex PCR assay. TCRdb holds this immuneACCESS table with in-frame rearrangements only. Some clones are missing; in checked studies, unresolved V genes explain under half, and the rest has no known cause. In all, the sample holds about 220,000 clones, and roughly 84% of those were seen once. Of the sample, approximately 4% is held by the ten largest clones. Sample: peripheral blood. These receptors were collected from a woman older than 75 with acute or convalescent COVID-19.

This sequence joins TRBV6-2 or TRBV6-3 and TRBJ2-5, with 7 bases that match TRBD2. The junction had 17 bases not matched to a gene; V was cut back by 2 bases and J by 5 bases. There are 18 residues in the CDR3. Germline lookup yields CDR1 MNHEY and CDR2 SVGEGT. The CDR3 nucleotides read TGTGCCAGCAGTTACCCCCTATGGGGAATTAGGGAGGGGGAGACCCAGTACTTC. Its protein is CASSYPLWGIREGETQYF.

The CDR3 loop is CASSPEDRVGSPLHF. In nucleotides, the CDR3 is TGCGCCAGCAGCCCGGAGGACAGGGTGGGTTCACCCCTCCACTTT. The chain couples TRBV5-1 to TRBJ1-6; 8 nucleotides line up with TRBD1. Germline loops: CDR1 SGHRS, CDR2 YFSETQ. The junction had 9 bases not matched to a gene; V was cut back by 4 bases and J by 9 bases. The CDR3 sequence is 15 residues long.

This chain joins TRBV7-7 and TRBJ2-1, with D possibly TRBD2 on 6 matching bases. CDR1 SSHAT and CDR2 FNYEAQ come from the germline V gene (reference sequence). This CDR3 region has 14 residues. V lost 5 bases to trimming and J lost 10 bases, with 18 bases between them. CDR3 DNA: TGTGCCAGCAGCCTGGCCCCGTCGGGGGACGAGCAGTTCTTC. Its protein is CASSLAPSGDEQFF.

The chain joins TRBV4-2 to TRBJ1-3; D is possibly TRBD1 (6 bases). The V and J ends lost 3 bases and 3 bases respectively, with 12 bases between them. The CDR3 is 15 amino acids. CDR1 and CDR2 (germline): LGHNA, YNFKEQ. The CDR3 sequence is CASSQGQPGGNTIYF. Here the CDR3 DNA reads TGTGCCAGCAGCCAGGGACAACCGGGTGGAAACACCATATATTTT.

The chain recombines TRBV6-5 with TRBJ1-1; D is uncertain. The CDR3 is made up of 12 amino acids. Trimming removed 5 bases from V and 1 base from J, with 5 bases in between. CDR1 and CDR2 (germline): MNHEY, SVGAGI. The CDR3 nucleotides are TGTGCCAGCAGTCGGAGGAACACTGAAGCTTTCTTT. Translating gives CASSRRNTEAFF.

CDR3 sequence: CASSTTGGKDTQYF. Here the CDR3 DNA reads TGTGCCAGCAGTACGACAGGGGGCAAAGATACGCAGTATTTT. V is TRBV6-5 and J is TRBJ2-3, with 10 bases fitting TRBD1. This CDR3 has 14 residues. V lost 5 bases, J lost 5 bases, and 4 bases stayed unmatched. The germline CDR1 and CDR2 sequences are MNHEY and SVGAGI.

This chain connects TRBV4-3 to TRBJ2-1; weak D call: TRBD2 (6 bases). V shed 1 base and J shed 5 bases, with 9 bases lying between them. CDR1 LGHNA and CDR2 YSLEER come from the germline V gene. The CDR3 extends over 14 amino acids. The CDR3 region has the DNA TGCGCCAGCAGCCAAGTTGGAGGGGACAATGAGCAGTTCTTC. The encoded protein is CASSQVGGDNEQFF.

The rearrangement links TRBV6-5 to TRBJ2-7; 9 positions agree with TRBD1. The CDR3 spans 14 residues. The germline gives CDR1 MNHEY, CDR2 SVGAGI. V shed 6 bases and J 3 bases; nucleotides not matched to a gene: 6. The CDR3 nucleotides are TGTGCCAGCAGCCCAGACAGGGGGAACTACGAGCAGTACTTC. Residues: CASSPDRGNYEQYF.

This chain uses TRBV5-1 with TRBJ2-5, with TRBD1 matching over 10 bases. CDR1 is SGHRS and CDR2 is YFSETQ in the germline V gene. This CDR3 is built from 15 residues. With 4 bases clipped from V and 5 bases from J, the junction kept 8 bases outside the gene matches. As DNA, the CDR3 is TGCGCCAGCAGCGGGACAGGGGTGGTCGGTGAGACCCAGTACTTC. This translates into CASSGTGVVGETQYF.

This clone is a singleton in its sample. The chain joins TRBV10-3 to TRBJ2-5; D might be TRBD1 (6 bases). The CDR3 spans 14 residues. V shed 3 bases and J shed 2 bases, with 10 bases lying between them. Germline loops: CDR1 ENHRY, CDR2 SYGVKD. Here the CDR3 reads CAISDYGQQETQYF. The CDR3 DNA sequence: TGTGCCATCAGTGACTATGGACAGCAAGAGACCCAGTACTTC.

This rearrangement joins TRBV5-5 to TRBJ2-1; 11 nucleotides line up with TRBD2. CDR1 SGHKS and CDR2 YYEKEE come from the germline V gene (reference sequence). Unmatched junction bases numbered 9, after V lost 4 bases and J lost 9 bases. The CDR3 has 15 amino acids. CDR3 sequence (DNA): TGTGCCAGCAGCCCGACTAGCGGGGTAGCAGGTGAGCAGTTCTTC. Translation gives CASSPTSGVAGEQFF.

This sequence joins TRBV5-4 and TRBJ1-3; possible D gene TRBD1, 5 bases. Between the trimmed V and J ends, which lost 3 bases and 4 bases, there was a span of 11 bases. CDR1 and CDR2 from the germline V gene are SGHNT and YYREEE (reference sequence). This CDR3 is built from 14 residues. CDR3 region: CASSSYGQGNTIYF. DNA for the CDR3: TGTGCCAGCAGCTCGTATGGACAAGGAAACACCATATATTTT.

This rearrangement joins TRBV5-4 to TRBJ2-5; 7 nucleotides line up with TRBD1. From germline, CDR1 is SGHNT and CDR2 YYREEE (reference sequence). This CDR3 is 14 amino acids long. V gave up 1 base and J gave up 5 bases; unmatched junction bases: 5. CDR3 nucleotide sequence: TGTGCCAGCAGCTTGAAGGGGGCGAGGGAGACCCAGTACTTC. Protein product: CASSLKGARETQYF.

This clone appeared once. For the CDR3, the DNA is TGCGCCAGCAGCCAAGGACCACTCCGGGACACCAATTCCCAAAATAATTCACCCCTCCACTTT. Its translation: CASSQGPLRDTNSQNNSPLHF. The J gene is TRBJ1-6, the V gene TRBV4-1; tentatively, D is TRBD1 (6 bases). Trimming stripped 1 base from V and 5 bases from J, with 27 bases between. Germline lookup yields CDR1 MGHRA and CDR2 YSYEKL. The CDR3 runs to 21 residues.

This clone was seen just once. This CDR3 is CASSQNTGHFNQPQHF. Here the CDR3 DNA reads TGTGCCAGCAGCCAAAATACAGGGCATTTCAATCAGCCCCAGCATTTT. This chain links TRBV3-1 (or the pseudogene TRBV3-2) with TRBJ1-5; weak D call: TRBD1 (6 bases). V was cut by 2 bases and J by 3 bases, with 14 bases left in between. Germline V gene lookup returns CDR1 LGHDT and CDR2 YNNKEL (reference sequence). The CDR3 spans 16 residues.

The V gene is TRBV9, the J gene TRBJ2-1; 8 nucleotides match TRBD2. The CDR3 covers 15 residues. CDR1 and CDR2 from the germline V gene are SGDLS and YYNGEE. V lost 3 bases, J lost 3 bases, and 5 bases stayed unmatched. This CDR3 is CASSAQRGHYNEQFF. The CDR3 nucleotides read TGTGCCAGCAGCGCCCAGCGGGGGCACTACAATGAGCAGTTCTTC.

In this sample, this clone turned up once. The chain joins TRBV5-1 to TRBJ1-1; 7 bases are a match to TRBD1. Germline V gives CDR1 SGHRS, CDR2 YFSETQ. The J segment lost 3 bases and the V segment lost 0 bases, leaving 5 bases of the junction unmatched. CDR3 length: 15 residues. This CDR3 is CASSLETGTHTEAFF. Written as DNA, the CDR3 is TGCGCCAGCAGCTTGGAGACAGGGACGCACACTGAAGCTTTCTTT.

The CDR3 sequence: CAINRGATSTDTQYF. CDR3 DNA sequence: TGTGCCATCAACAGGGGGGCCACCAGCACAGATACGCAGTATTTT. This chain connects TRBV10-3 to TRBJ2-3, with 8 bases that match TRBD1. CDR3 length: 15 amino acids. Trimming removed 7 bases from V and 0 bases from J; junction bases left unmatched: 6. Germline CDR1 reads ENHRY; CDR2 reads SYGVKD.

J is TRBJ2-1 and V is TRBV3-1 (or the pseudogene TRBV3-2); TRBD1 matches 9 bases. This CDR3 is built from 15 residues. Trimming at V came to 8 bases and at J to 7 bases, leaving 12 bases not matched to a gene. Germline assignment: CDR1 LGHDT and CDR2 YNNKEL (reference sequence). The DNA of the CDR3 is TGTGCCAGCTCTTTCTTGGACAGGGGTTCGAATGAGCAGTTCTTC. It translates to CASSFLDRGSNEQFF.

The V call is TRBV4-1, the J call TRBJ1-2; TRBD1 matches at 8 bases. With V trimmed by 0 bases and J by 4 bases, 7 bases remained unmatched. CDR3 size: 16 residues. Germline CDR1 MGHRA, CDR2 YSYEKL. The CDR3 sequence: CASSQEGTGSFYGYTF. The CDR3 DNA is TGCGCCAGCAGCCAAGAGGGGACAGGATCTTTCTATGGCTACACCTTC.